The 11 T cell receptor beta chains below all came from one sample that was sequenced in a study of shared clonotypes between healthy human individuals. The assay was immunoSEQ multiplex PCR, and TCRdb's table has in-frame clones only and misses some. The sample yields about 180,000 clones, approximately 95% seen once. Sequencing was carried out using naive CD4+ T cells sorted from blood. Subset described: CD45RA+ positively selected. The receptor set was obtained from a woman aged 30 to 39 in good health.

J is TRBJ1-5 and V is TRBV5-1; D not resolved. This CDR3 has 13 residues. With 4 bases removed from V and 7 bases from J, the gap between germline ends came to 12 bases. Germline assignment: CDR1 SGHRS and CDR2 YFSETQ. The CDR3, as DNA: TGCGCCAGCAGCCCCGGTCTCAGCCAGCCCCAGCATTTT. It codes for CASSPGLSQPQHF.

In DNA, the CDR3 is TGTGCCAGCAGTTCCAGGACAGGGAGCTCCTACGAGCAGTACTTC. Translating gives CASSSRTGSSYEQYF. This chain connects TRBV27 to TRBJ2-5, with 8 bases matching TRBD1. The J call may be incorrect, as the DNA end agrees better with TRBJ2-7. Germline V lookup: CDR1 MNHEY, CDR2 SMNVEV (reference sequence). This CDR3 contains 15 residues.

The rearrangement uses TRBV19 and TRBJ1-2; perhaps TRBD1 as D (5 bases). The CDR3 spans 15 residues. Germline CDR1 reads LNHDA; CDR2 reads SQIVND (reference sequence). Trimming took 6 bases from V and 4 from J, leaving 18 bases between them. The CDR3 DNA sequence: TGTGCCAGTAGGGCAGAAACATGGGACGTCTATGGCTACACCTTC. As protein: CASRAETWDVYGYTF.

The V gene is TRBV19, the J gene TRBJ2-7, with a tentative D call TRBD1 (5 bases). CDR1 LNHDA and CDR2 SQIVND come from the germline V gene (reference sequence). CDR3 length equals 13 residues. V lost 4 bases to trimming and J lost 4 bases, with 11 bases between them. CDR3 amino acids: CASSTLQDYEQYF. The CDR3 nucleotides are TGTGCCAGTAGTACTTTACAGGATTACGAGCAGTACTTC.

The gene calls are TRBV28 and TRBJ1-1; no firm D call. V dropped 3 bases and J dropped 7 bases, with 9 bases sitting between them. Germline V gives CDR1 MDHEN, CDR2 SYDVKM. This CDR3 is built from 12 residues. CDR3 region: CASSFLGREAFF. The DNA for the CDR3 is TGTGCCAGCAGTTTCCTTGGACGTGAAGCTTTCTTT.

V and J are TRBV18 and TRBJ1-1; D might be TRBD1 (5 bases). This CDR3 has 17 amino acids. The V and J ends lost 0 bases and 1 base respectively, with 15 bases between them. Germline V CDR1 and CDR2: KGHSH, LQKENI. CDR3 sequence (DNA): TGTGCCAGCTCACCACCTCTACCGGGGGAGGAGAACACTGAAGCTTTCTTT. Its protein is CASSPPLPGEENTEAFF.

This chain joins TRBV11-2 and TRBJ2-7; D unclear. This CDR3 comprises 14 residues. The V end lost 9 bases, the J end lost 1 base, and 16 bases lay between the germline ends. Germline CDR1 SGHAT, CDR2 FQNNGV. CDR3 residues: CASRPGPRSYEQYF. CDR3 bases: TGTGCCAGTAGGCCCGGTCCTAGGTCCTACGAGCAGTACTTC.

V is TRBV28 and J is TRBJ2-7; D gene uncertain. Germline V gene lookup returns CDR1 MDHEN and CDR2 SYDVKM. This CDR3 region has 14 residues. Deletions cut 4 bases from V and 1 base from J, with 11 bases between. The CDR3 reads CASSWLSPSYEQYF. CDR3 DNA sequence: TGTGCCAGCAGTTGGCTGTCTCCTTCCTACGAGCAGTACTTC.

The chain combines TRBV28 with TRBJ1-5, with a possible D match to TRBD1 (5 bases). V lost 3 bases and J 6 bases, leaving 15 bases between the germline ends. Per germline, CDR1 MDHEN and CDR2 SYDVKM. The length of the CDR3 is 15 residues. The CDR3 loop is CASSFHPGSGQPQHF. In DNA form, the CDR3 reads TGTGCCAGCAGTTTTCACCCAGGGTCGGGTCAGCCCCAGCATTTT.

V usage is TRBV5-4 and J usage is TRBJ2-3; D is ambiguous. Trimming removed 0 bases at V and 6 bases at J, with 17 bases between. This CDR3 is 16 amino acids long. Germline V gives CDR1 SGHNT, CDR2 YYREEE (reference sequence). The CDR3 sequence: CASSLAPSGELDTQYF. The CDR3, as DNA: TGTGCCAGCAGCTTGGCCCCGTCAGGAGAATTGGATACGCAGTATTTT.

This sequence joins TRBV28 and TRBJ1-1; 10 bases are shared with TRBD1. V lost 5 bases and J lost 4; bases outside the gene matches: 7. CDR1 is MDHEN and CDR2 is SYDVKM in the germline V gene. The CDR3 totals 15 residues. The CDR3 sequence: CASSGGGQGSTEAFF. The DNA of the CDR3 is TGTGCCAGCAGTGGGGGGGGACAGGGGAGCACTGAAGCTTTCTTT.